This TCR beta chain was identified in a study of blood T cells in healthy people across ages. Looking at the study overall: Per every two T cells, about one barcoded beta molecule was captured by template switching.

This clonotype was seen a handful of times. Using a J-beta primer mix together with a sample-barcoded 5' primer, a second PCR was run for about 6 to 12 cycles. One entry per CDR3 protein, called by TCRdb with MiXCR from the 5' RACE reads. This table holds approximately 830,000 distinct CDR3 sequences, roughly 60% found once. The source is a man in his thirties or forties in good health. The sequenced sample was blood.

CDR3 sequence (DNA): TGCAGCGTTGAAGGGAGCACAGATACGCAGTATTTT. Translation: CSVEGSTDTQYF. The chain recombines TRBV29-1 with TRBJ2-3, with D hard to call. The CDR3 spans 12 residues. Germline CDR1 SQVTM, CDR2 ANQGSEA. V dropped 1 base and J dropped 0 bases, with 2 bases sitting between them.